The next 25 T cell receptor beta chains were all read from a single sample in a study of metastatic and nonmetastatic thyroid tumors. TCRdb re-called the PCR reads with MiXCR. This table holds approximately 26,000 clones, approximately 12% found once. All patients were treatment-naive before thyroid surgery. The specimen sequenced was blood. The receptors were sampled from a female donor with papillary thyroid cancer or a benign thyroid nodule (not recorded which). Some clones in this sample may be carry-over from other donors' samples.

The sample holds many counts of this clone. The chain carries TRBV30 and TRBJ2-2, with 7 positions matching TRBD2. The germline V gene encodes CDR1 GTSNPN and CDR2 SVGIG (reference sequence). V shed 3 bases, J shed 3 bases, and the junction held 4 bases outside the gene matches. CDR3 length: 14 residues. CDR3 region: CAWRDREDTGELFF. CDR3 nucleotides: TGTGCCTGGAGGGACCGGGAGGACACCGGGGAGCTGTTTTTT.

This clone was observed at least ten times. The J gene is TRBJ2-1, the V gene TRBV6-2 or TRBV6-3; either TRBD1 or TRBD2 may supply D (5 bases each). The germline V gene encodes CDR1 MNHEY and CDR2 SVGEGT. Trimming removed 2 bases from V and 2 bases from J, with 16 bases in between. The CDR3 is 17 residues long. DNA of the CDR3: TGTGCCAGCAGTTACCGGTTAGGGACCCGAACCTACAATGAGCAGTTCTTC. Its protein product is CASSYRLGTRTYNEQFF.

This clone was recorded at least ten times. The same CDR3 is also encoded by other DNA sequences in this sample. In DNA form, the CDR3 reads TGTGCCAGCAGCTCCAGGACAGGGCTGGACGAGCAGTACTTC. It translates to CASSSRTGLDEQYF. The chain combines TRBV5-8 with TRBJ2-7; 8 positions match TRBD1. Trimming at V came to 3 bases and at J to 5 bases, leaving 7 bases not matched to a gene. The CDR3 has 14 residues. The germline V gene encodes CDR1 SGHTS and CDR2 YDEGEE.

This clone was counted many times. The CDR3 sequence: CATSRSRDHEQFF. Here the CDR3 DNA reads TGTGCCACCAGCAGGTCCAGGGACCATGAGCAGTTCTTC. The chain couples TRBV15 to TRBJ2-1; D may correspond to TRBD1 or TRBD2 (5 bases each). Looked up from germline, CDR1 is LNHNV and CDR2 is YYDKDF (reference sequence). The V and J ends lost 3 bases and 8 bases respectively, with 11 bases between them. The CDR3 contains 13 residues.

This clone was seen repeatedly, ten times or more. This sequence joins TRBV30 and TRBJ1-1; D might be TRBD1 (6 bases). Trimming shortened V by 0 bases and J by 11 bases, and 10 bases separated the two germline ends. The CDR3 covers 11 residues. The germline V gene encodes CDR1 GTSNPN and CDR2 SVGIG (reference sequence). The CDR3 DNA follows: TGTGCCTGGAGTGTAGGGGGAGAGGCTTTCTTT. Protein sequence: CAWSVGGEAFF.

This clone was observed at least ten times. The rearrangement joins TRBV10-2 to TRBJ2-1, with D perhaps matching TRBD1 (6 bases). The germline V gene encodes CDR1 WSHSY and CDR2 SAAADI. Between the trimmed V and J ends, which lost 5 bases and 0 bases, there was a span of 11 bases. The CDR3 totals 15 residues. CDR3 nucleotides: TGCGCCAGCAGTAAGGGGGACCCCTCCTACAATGAGCAGTTCTTC. Translated: CASSKGDPSYNEQFF.

This clone has ten or more counts. The V call is TRBV6-2 or TRBV6-3, the J call TRBJ1-1; D perhaps matches TRBD1 (5 bases). Trimming removed 6 bases at V and 6 bases at J, with 14 bases between. Looked up from germline, CDR1 is MNHEY and CDR2 is SVGEGT. CDR3 length: 13 amino acids. The CDR3 DNA sequence: TGTGCCAGCAGAGAACCCGGGGCCGCTGAAGCTTTCTTT. Its protein product is CASREPGAAEAFF.

This clone was seen just once. The rearrangement links TRBV11-2 to TRBJ2-1; D uncertain. The germline V and J ends were trimmed by 5 bases and 0 bases, with 11 bases remaining between them. Per germline, CDR1 SGHAT and CDR2 FQNNGV. The CDR3 covers 15 residues. CDR3 sequence reads: CASSPYGSSYNEQFF. CDR3 DNA: TGTGCCAGCAGCCCATACGGATCCTCCTACAATGAGCAGTTCTTC.

As regards this clone: The DNA is omitted, as the CDR3 cannot be located on it reliably, and the CDR3 follows TCRdb's listing. This sequence joins TRBV7-2 and TRBJ1-1; TRBD1, the table's D call, lacks a check against the DNA. The CDR3 is 20 amino acids long, termini counted. Germline lookup yields CDR1 SGHTA and CDR2 FQGNSA. CDR3 loop: CASRPNEGYEQYFGGTEAFF.

In this sample, this clone turned up many times. The chain couples TRBV6-6 to TRBJ1-1; TRBD1 matches 7 bases. The CDR3 loop spans 15 amino acids. CDR1 and CDR2 (germline): MNHNY, SVGAGI (reference sequence). V was clipped by 1 base and J by 6 bases; unmatched bases: 8. CDR3 sequence (DNA): TGTGCCAGCAGTTACTTCGGGACAGTTCTCCCTGAAGCTTTCTTT. It encodes CASSYFGTVLPEAFF.

This clone showed up many times. The chain uses TRBV7-8 and TRBJ1-1, with 12 nucleotides matching TRBD1. V shed 3 bases and J 3 bases; nucleotides not matched to a gene: 5. The CDR3 extends over 16 amino acids. Germline V gene data show CDR1 as SGHVS and CDR2 as FQNEAQ. The CDR3 here is CASSLWDRGPDTEAFF. The CDR3 coding sequence is TGTGCCAGCAGCTTGTGGGACAGGGGGCCGGACACTGAAGCTTTCTTT.

Many counts were recorded for this clone. The chain joins TRBV20-1 to TRBJ2-2; 9 nucleotides line up with TRBD2. The CDR3 totals 17 residues. CDR1 and CDR2 (germline): DFQATT, SNEGSKA (reference sequence). J lost 5 bases, V lost 0 bases, and 10 bases had no gene match. In DNA, the CDR3 is TGCAGTGCTAGAGACCTAGGGACTAGCTTAGAGACCGGGGAGCTGTTTTTT. Its translation: CSARDLGTSLETGELFF.

This clone was seen ten or more times. The CDR3 DNA sequence: TGTGCCAGCAGTGAAATAGGGGTTTCCTTGGGAAACAATGAGCAGTTCTTC. Encoded protein: CASSEIGVSLGNNEQFF. J is TRBJ2-1 and V is TRBV6-1; tentative D call: TRBD1 (5 bases). Germline V gives CDR1 MNHNS, CDR2 SASEGT. The V end was cut by 2 bases, the J end by 5 bases, with 19 bases between. This CDR3 is built from 17 residues.

This clone was seen many times. DNA for the CDR3: TGTGCCAGCAGTAAGCTGGACGGGAGGGCCGGAACAGATACGCAGTATTTT. It yields the protein CASSKLDGRAGTDTQYF. The rearrangement joins TRBV27 to TRBJ2-3, with 8 bases that match TRBD2. The CDR3 totals 17 residues. J was trimmed by 3 bases and V by 5 bases; bases with no gene match: 13. Germline lookup yields CDR1 MNHEY and CDR2 SMNVEV (reference sequence).

This chain connects TRBV20-1 to TRBJ2-5; 7 positions agree with TRBD2. Trimming at V came to 1 base and at J to 0 bases, leaving 11 bases not matched to a gene. This CDR3 is 17 amino acids long. CDR1 and CDR2 (germline): DFQATT, SNEGSKA (reference sequence). The CDR3 region has the DNA TGCAGTGCTAGAGCTCGCACTAGCGCCTTGTACCAAGAGACCCAGTACTTC. Translation: CSARARTSALYQETQYF.

In this sample, this clone turned up many times. This CDR3 is also generated by other DNA sequences in the sample. This sequence joins TRBV19 and TRBJ1-1; 7 bases are a match to TRBD1. The CDR3 is 15 residues long. The trim removed 4 bases at V and 1 base at J, leaving 6 bases unmatched. Germline V gene data show CDR1 as LNHDA and CDR2 as SQIVND (reference sequence). The CDR3 DNA reads as TGTGCCAGTAGTAAAAGACAGGGCGGGAACACTGAAGCTTTCTTT. Protein sequence: CASSKRQGGNTEAFF.

The table lists this clone with many counts. The CDR3 region has the DNA TGTGCCAGCAGTGCCACAGTTGGCACTGAAGCTTTCTTT. This encodes CASSATVGTEAFF. This sequence joins TRBV2 and TRBJ1-1; D is unclear. The CDR3 sequence is 13 residues long. The V gene lost 4 bases and the J gene lost 4 bases, with 10 bases spanning the gap. The germline CDR1 and CDR2 sequences are SNHLY and FYNNEI.

Ten or more counts support this clone. The chain couples TRBV6-1 to TRBJ2-1, with D possibly TRBD2 on 6 matching bases. This CDR3 is 15 amino acids long. V shed 3 bases and J shed 7 bases, with 16 bases lying between them. Germline CDR1 and CDR2: MNHNS and SASEGT. CDR3 loop: CASSEAEGGGNEQFF. The CDR3 DNA reads as TGTGCCAGCAGTGAGGCGGAGGGAGGAGGGAATGAGCAGTTCTTC.

This clone was seen repeatedly, ten times or more. The chain couples TRBV20-1 to TRBJ1-1; the D gene is possibly TRBD1 (5 bases). Trimming pared 3 bases from V and 3 bases from J, leaving 17 bases between. Germline-derived CDR1 and CDR2 are DFQATT and SNEGSKA (reference sequence). The CDR3 consists of 15 residues. CDR3 protein: CSARGPPYGDTEAFF. The DNA of the CDR3 is TGCAGTGCTAGGGGGCCACCTTATGGGGACACTGAAGCTTTCTTT.

Notes on this clone: A junction boundary mismatches the germline segment, possibly from a read error. The chain has TRBV27 and TRBJ2-2; 11 nucleotides line up with TRBD1. Germline CDR1 is MNHEY and CDR2 is SMNVEV (reference sequence). The CDR3 sequence is 15 residues long. CDR3 DNA: TGTGCCAGCAGTTTCGGACAGGGGGCGGGCGGGGTGCTGTTTTTT. This translates into CASSFGQGAGGVLFF.

The sample holds many counts of this clone. The chain uses TRBV14 and TRBJ1-4; D is ambiguous. V was clipped by 4 bases and J by 8 bases, with 11 bases between them. This CDR3 region has 13 residues. The germline V gene has CDR1 SGHDN and CDR2 FVKESK. The CDR3 DNA follows: TGTGCCAGCAGCCTCAGCCCAGACGAAAAACTGTTTTTT. Protein: CASSLSPDEKLFF. The whole variable domain, filled in from reference TRBV14 and TRBJ1-4, reads EAGVTQFPSHSVIEKGQTVTLRCDPISGHDNLYWYRRVMGKEIKFLLHFVKESKQDESGMPNNRFLAERTGGTYSTLKVQPAELEDSGVYFCASSLSPDEKLFFGSGTQLSVL.

This clone was counted at least ten times. The chain employs TRBV30 and TRBJ1-6; 7 nucleotides line up with TRBD1. The CDR3 spans 17 residues. Germline V gene lookup returns CDR1 GTSNPN and CDR2 SVGIG (reference sequence). Trimming took 2 bases from V and 7 from J; bases not matched to a gene: 14. The CDR3 coding sequence is TGTGCCTGGAGTAGAGGGAGGCCCGGGACAGAAAATTCACCCCTCCACTTT. As protein: CAWSRGRPGTENSPLHF.

This clone appeared many times. V is TRBV6-1 and J is TRBJ1-4, with a tentative D call TRBD1 (6 bases). The germline gives CDR1 MNHNS, CDR2 SASEGT. V shed 0 bases and J shed 8 bases, with 10 bases lying between them. CDR3 size: 14 residues. In nucleotides, the CDR3 is TGTGCCAGCAGTGAAGCCGGGGGGGGCGAAAAACTGTTTTTT. Residues: CASSEAGGGEKLFF.

This clone was found many times. The CDR3 region is CASSEEEGSNQPQHF. In DNA, the CDR3 is TGTGCCAGCAGTGAAGAAGAGGGAAGCAATCAGCCCCAGCATTTT. V is TRBV6-1 and J is TRBJ1-5; no definite D call. The CDR3 covers 15 residues. Germline CDR1 and CDR2: MNHNS and SASEGT. With 1 base removed from V and 1 base from J, the gap between germline ends came to 8 bases.

This clone ranks as medium-sized. The genes are TRBV15 and TRBJ2-7; 9 positions match TRBD1. Germline CDR1 reads LNHNV; CDR2 reads YYDKDF (reference sequence). The junction had 8 bases not matched to a gene; V was cut back by 5 bases and J by 3 bases. The CDR3 is 15 amino acids. The CDR3 sequence is CATSPAGTGNYEQYF. DNA for the CDR3: TGTGCCACCAGCCCAGCCGGGACAGGGAACTACGAGCAGTACTTC. Based on the CDR3 plus reference TRBV15 and TRBJ2-7, the full variable domain is DAMVIQNPRYQVTQFGKPVTLSCSQTLNHNVMYWYQQKSSQAPKLLFHYYDKDFNNEADTPDNFQSRRPNTSFCFLDIRSPGLGDTAMYLCATSPAGTGNYEQYFGPGTRLTVT.